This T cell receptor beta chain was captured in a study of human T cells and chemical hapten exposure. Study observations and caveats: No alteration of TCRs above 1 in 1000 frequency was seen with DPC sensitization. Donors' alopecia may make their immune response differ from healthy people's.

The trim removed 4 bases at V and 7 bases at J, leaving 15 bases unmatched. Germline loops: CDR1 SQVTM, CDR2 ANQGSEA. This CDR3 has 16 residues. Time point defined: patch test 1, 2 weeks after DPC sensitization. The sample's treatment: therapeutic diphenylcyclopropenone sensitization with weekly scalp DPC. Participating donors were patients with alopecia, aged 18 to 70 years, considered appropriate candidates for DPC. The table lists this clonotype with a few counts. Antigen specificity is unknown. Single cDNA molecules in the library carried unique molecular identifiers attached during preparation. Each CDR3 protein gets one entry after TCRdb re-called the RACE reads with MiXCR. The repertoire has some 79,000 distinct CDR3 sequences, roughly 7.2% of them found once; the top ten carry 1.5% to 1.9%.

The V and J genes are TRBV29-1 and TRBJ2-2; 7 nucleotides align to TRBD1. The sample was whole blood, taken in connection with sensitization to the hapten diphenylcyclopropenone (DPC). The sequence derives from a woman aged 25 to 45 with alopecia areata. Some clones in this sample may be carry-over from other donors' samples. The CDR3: CSVVAPFDRAGGELFF. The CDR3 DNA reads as TGCAGCGTTGTAGCCCCCTTCGACAGGGCCGGCGGGGAGCTGTTTTTT.